This T cell receptor beta chain was recovered during a study of blood T cell repertoires in COVID-19 (dated by TCRdb to the early 2020s). The study in broad terms: Samples from collaborators originated in the United States, Italy and Spain and spanned both the acute and convalescent phases of COVID-19. The prospective study material was composed of cDNA or gDNA derived from T cells, B-cell-depleted T cells, or PBMCs. Deeply sampled blood TCRbeta repertoires from subjects exposed to, actively infected with, or recovered from COVID-19 were included in the dataset. The repertoires were released in a freely available public database meant as a resource for research on the immune response to SARS-CoV-2. The samples were drawn from the first 160 participants of the ongoing ImmuneRACE study and from 1,254 subjects provided by 6 global collaborators. Nearly every sample came with metadata listing a de-identified subject ID, COVID-19 status, age in years and sex. HLA class I and class II types, where available, came from metadata supplied by the sample provider rather than from assay-based typing. General study outcomes and caveats: How much clinical and demographic metadata was included differed by source and by participant, and the metadata was provided uncurated.

Enrolling through a virtual design, the prospective study's participants ranged in age from roughly 18 to 90 years and lived across more than 20 United States geographic areas. In the prospective study, participants were assigned to cohorts based on the clinical history participants reported in a screening survey and a study questionnaire. Recovered participants in ImmuneRACE Cohort 3 were defined by two consecutive negative NP/OP PCR tests, clearance by a healthcare professional, or resolution of symptoms. In the prospective study, mobile phlebotomists collected whole blood, serum and a nasopharyngeal or oropharyngeal swab from each participant. Participants in the prospective study had the option to provide additional blood draws and questionnaires over an approximately 2-month period. Prospective study blood samples were shipped either frozen or at room temperature before DNA extraction. In the case of this clone: Its antigen has not been determined. No base-level quality is on record; no much larger clone is a single base apart.

The CDR3 covers 14 residues, taking in both the cysteine and the phenylalanine. The kept DNA is CDR3 alone, 42 bases in frame from the first base. The CDR1 and CDR2 encoded by the germline V gene are MNHEY and SVGEGT. A distance of 14 bases separates the germline ends of V and J, which lose 5 bases and 4 bases respectively. The immunoSEQ Assay, a bias-controlled multiplex PCR, was used to amplify TCRbeta CDR3 regions from genomic DNA. As for the authors' bioinformatics: The number of nucleated cells in each sample was estimated from the amplification of reference gene primers within the assay. To quantify the absolute abundance of each unique TCRbeta CDR3 rearrangement, sequence reads were collapsed and filtered. For each sample, productive Simpson clonality was calculated as the square root of Simpson's diversity index across productive rearrangements. TCRdb re-hosts the immuneACCESS table, in-frame sequences only. Its copies lack some clones; in the studies checked, an unresolved V gene accounts for under half of them, and the cause for the rest is not known. That table furnishes V, J and clone size, whereas the DNA furnished D and trimming. This sample comprises 300,000 to 400,000 clones, roughly 90% of them detected only once. Jointly, the top ten make up around 2.7% of the sample.

This sequence originates from a man aged 55-75 years who had recovered from COVID-19. Sequencing input: PBMCs or T cells enriched from blood (not recorded which). This sequence uses TRBV6-2 or TRBV6-3 and TRBJ1-2; possibly the D gene is TRBD1, per 5 matching bases. The sequenced DNA: TGTGCCAGCAGTGGGGACTTTTTCATCTATGGCTACACCTTC. Translated, it reads CASSGDFFIYGYTF.